This T cell receptor (beta chain) came from a study of regulatory T cells in long-lasting Graves disease. Construction of the TCR beta libraries employed iRepertoire HTBI primers in conjunction with Arm-PCR of CDR3 regions. One entry per CDR3 protein results from TCRdb running MiXCR on the multiplex PCR reads. The sample carries some 560,000 distinct CDR3 sequences, about 16% recorded once. Described time point: newly diagnosed GD, antithyroid drugs for less than 3 months. The authors made the TCR library using RNA they extracted from PBMCs. Germline CDR1 reads SGHNT; CDR2 reads YYREEE (reference sequence). The ends lost 4 bases at V and 4 bases at J; junction bases unmatched: 6. The CDR3 length is 14 residues. These data were likewise used in another study, on T cells in Graves' hyperthyroidism and ophthalmopathy.

The source of this sequence is a woman aged 35-65 years with Graves disease. The V gene is TRBV5-4, the J gene TRBJ1-1, with 8 bases aligning to TRBD1. Sample: peripheral blood mononuclear cells (PBMCs), taken at new diagnosis, from a patient treated with antithyroid drugs. DNA for the CDR3: TGTGCCAGCAGCAAGGACAGGGCGGCCACTGAAGCTTTCTTT. Its protein is CASSKDRAATEAFF.